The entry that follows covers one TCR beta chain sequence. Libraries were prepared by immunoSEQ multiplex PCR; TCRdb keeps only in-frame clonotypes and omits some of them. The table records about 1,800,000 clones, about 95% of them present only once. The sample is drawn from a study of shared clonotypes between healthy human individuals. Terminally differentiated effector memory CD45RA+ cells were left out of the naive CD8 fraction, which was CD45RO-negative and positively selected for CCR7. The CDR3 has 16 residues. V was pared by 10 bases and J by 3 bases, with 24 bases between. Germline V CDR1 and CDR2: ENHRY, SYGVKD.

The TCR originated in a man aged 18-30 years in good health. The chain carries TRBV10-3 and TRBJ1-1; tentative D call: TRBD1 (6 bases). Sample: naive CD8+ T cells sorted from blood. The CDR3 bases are TGTGCCACTACCCTTTCTGCGGGGGGGGCGGACACTGAAGCTTTCTTT. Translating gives CATTLSAGGADTEAFF.